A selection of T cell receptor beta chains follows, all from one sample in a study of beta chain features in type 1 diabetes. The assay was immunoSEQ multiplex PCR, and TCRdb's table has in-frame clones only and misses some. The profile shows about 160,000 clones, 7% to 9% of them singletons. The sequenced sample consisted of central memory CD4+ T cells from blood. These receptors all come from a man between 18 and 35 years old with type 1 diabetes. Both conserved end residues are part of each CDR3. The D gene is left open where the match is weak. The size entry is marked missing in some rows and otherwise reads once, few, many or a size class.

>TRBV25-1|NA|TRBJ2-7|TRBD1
CASISAGGYEQYF
TGTGCCAGCATCTCGGCAGGGGGCTACGAGCAGTACTTC
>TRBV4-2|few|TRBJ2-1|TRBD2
CASSPGGAGSYNEQFF
TGTGCCAGCAGCCCCGGGGGGGCGGGGTCCTACAATGAGCAGTTCTTC
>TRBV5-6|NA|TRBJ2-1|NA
CASSPVSQGYEQFF
TGTGCCAGCAGCCCGGTCAGCCAGGGATATGAGCAGTTCTTC
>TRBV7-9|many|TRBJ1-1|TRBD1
CASSLQGARTEAFF
TGTGCCAGCAGTTTACAGGGGGCGAGGACTGAAGCTTTCTTT
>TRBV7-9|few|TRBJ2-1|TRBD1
CASSSDRFDSYNEQFF
TGTGCCAGCAGCTCGGACAGGTTCGACTCCTACAATGAGCAGTTCTTC
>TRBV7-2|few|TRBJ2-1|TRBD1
CASSKGTGRYLYNEQFF
TGTGCCAGCAGCAAGGGGACAGGGAGGTACCTTTACAATGAGCAGTTCTTC
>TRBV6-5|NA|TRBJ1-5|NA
CASSLLRGNQPQHF
TGTGCCAGCAGTCTACTACGGGGCAATCAGCCCCAGCATTTT
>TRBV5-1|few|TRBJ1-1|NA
CASSDRTGHTEAFF
TGCGCCAGCAGCGACAGAACAGGGCACACTGAAGCTTTCTTT
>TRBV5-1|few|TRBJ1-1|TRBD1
CASSFGTGNTEAFF
TGCGCCAGCAGCTTCGGGACAGGAAACACTGAAGCTTTCTTT
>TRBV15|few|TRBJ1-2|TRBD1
CATSGQGNGGYTF
TGTGCCACCAGCGGACAGGGTAACGGTGGCTACACCTTC
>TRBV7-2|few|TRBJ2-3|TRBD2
CASSPLRLAGLLDTQYF
TGTGCCAGCAGCCCGCTTCGACTAGCGGGTCTCCTAGATACGCAGTATTTT
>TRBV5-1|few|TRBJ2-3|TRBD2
CASSLKRERASTDTQYF
TGCGCCAGCAGCTTGAAGCGGGAGCGGGCGAGCACAGATACGCAGTATTTT